This T cell receptor (beta chain) was sequenced during a study of T cell responses to AZD1222 COVID-19 vaccine. Broader study findings: Seropositivity was recorded at baseline in only 6 or 7 AZD1222 recipients. Clonal diversity may have been underestimated, and the donors were mostly white British, with more females than males.

Repertoires were generated with immunoSEQ multiplex PCR, while TCRdb's copy carries only in-frame clones and drops some. The sample has under 150,000 clones, about nine tenths seen once. Notes on this clone: Its antigen is currently unknown.

V was clipped by 4 bases and J by 1 base, with 14 bases between them. The germline gives CDR1 KGHSH, CDR2 LQKENI. This CDR3 region has 16 residues. The source is an adult in good health. The chain is built from TRBV18 and TRBJ1-5; D gene ambiguous. The specimen was peripheral blood, collected on day 0 of MenACWY control vaccination. CDR3 sequence (DNA): TGTGCCAGCTCACTTGGACCGGCCCAGAGCAATCAGCCCCAGCATTTT. Protein: CASSLGPAQSNQPQHF.